The following is a T cell receptor (beta chain) sequence with its context. Antigen specificity is unknown. This specimen belongs to a study of shared clonotypes between healthy human individuals. About the research overall: Contributing individuals were two females and a few males aged 18 to 49. Per-donor plates numbered three CD4 naive, three CD4 memory, two CD8 naive and one CD8 memory. Study-level results: Clonotype sharing among the donors was expected to vary with sequencing depth. Shared clonotypes across all four donors exceeded non-shared ones in generation probability.

Unmatched junction bases numbered 11, after V lost 0 bases and J lost 2 bases. CDR1 SGDLS and CDR2 YYNGEE come from the germline V gene. The CDR3 length is 18 residues. This table comes from immunoSEQ multiplex PCR, and its TCRdb copy is limited to in-frame clones, with some not included. The sample lists roughly 1.4 million clones; 98% were seen once. Sequenced material: naive CD4+ T cells sorted from blood. The subset was: CD45RA+ positively selected. The origin of this receptor is a man aged 30-40 years in good health. V gene TRBV9 combines with J gene TRBJ2-7, with 10 nucleotides matching TRBD1. CDR3 DNA: TGTGCCAGCAGCGTAGGAGTGGGGGGACAGGGGAGCCCCTACGAGCAGTACTTC. Translating gives CASSVGVGGQGSPYEQYF.